This TCR beta chain was identified during a study of lymphopenia after photon versus proton radiotherapy. Study conclusions and caveats: In patients who died, overall survival fell as post-nadir TCR diversity dropped more.

Clones were read by immunoSEQ multiplex PCR, and TCRdb kept only the in-frame ones, dropping some. Found here are 40,000 to 45,000 clones, around four fifths of them singletons; the top ten hold around 25%. CDR3 length: 17 residues. V lost 3 bases to trimming and J lost 1 base; unmatched junction nucleotides: 8. Germline CDR1 and CDR2: SGHAT and FQDESV (reference sequence). Remarks on this clone: The antigen remains undetermined.

The source material was peripheral blood, sampled from a patient treated with proton-based radiotherapy. The receptor's source is a woman aged 70-85 years with pancreatic cancer. V is TRBV11-1 and J is TRBJ1-1, with TRBD1 matching 10 bases. CDR3 sequence (DNA): TGTGCCAGCAGCTTGACAGGGGGCAGATTAGGGAACACTGAAGCTTTCTTT. Translated, it gives CASSLTGGRLGNTEAFF.